These 21 T cell receptor beta chains share one sample of origin, sequenced in a study of cytomegalovirus exposure and HLA in healthy donors. Primers: 60 Vbeta forward and 13 Jbeta reverse. Libraries were prepared by immunoSEQ multiplex PCR; TCRdb keeps only in-frame clonotypes and omits some of them. The sample has approximately 190,000 clones; roughly 84% are singletons. The sequenced sample was PBMCs. All receptors come from a woman in her forties or fifties in good health and CMV-seropositive.

The chain uses TRBV5-6 and TRBJ2-7; TRBD1 matches at 8 bases. The germline gives CDR1 SGHDT, CDR2 YYEEEE. The CDR3 consists of 18 residues. V dropped 3 bases and J dropped 3; count of bases not matched to a gene: 17. The CDR3 DNA sequence: TGTGCCAGCAGCTCCTCTACCGAGGGACAGGTTCAAGGCTACGAGCAGTACTTC. The encoded protein is CASSSSTEGQVQGYEQYF.

V and J are TRBV19 and TRBJ1-5; 8 positions agree with TRBD1. The CDR3 length is 17 residues. Germline lookup yields CDR1 LNHDA and CDR2 SQIVND (reference sequence). After removal of 1 base from V and 1 base from J, the junction contained 6 bases not matched to a gene. For the CDR3, the DNA is TGTGCCAGTAGTATAGGGCAGGGGGCTGGGAGCAATCAGCCCCAGCATTTT. Protein product: CASSIGQGAGSNQPQHF.

This clone was observed a single time. This chain links TRBV5-1 with TRBJ2-3, with TRBD1 as a possible D gene (6 bases). Trimming pared 4 bases from V and 3 bases from J, leaving 18 bases between. This CDR3 region has 16 residues. Germline V lookup: CDR1 SGHRS, CDR2 YFSETQ. For the CDR3, the DNA is TGCGCCAGCAGCCGCACAGGGCTCGCGCCGACAGATACGCAGTATTTT. It encodes CASSRTGLAPTDTQYF.

Comment on this clone: The junction does not match germline at one end; this may be a read error. J is TRBJ1-2 and V is TRBV7-9; D gene unclear. There are 13 residues in the CDR3. CDR1 and CDR2 (germline): SEHNR, FQNEAQ (reference sequence). In DNA, the CDR3 is TGTTCCAGCAGCTTAGCCTTTCAGTATGGCTACACCTTC. It translates to CSSSLAFQYGYTF.

This clone has just one count. This rearrangement joins TRBV2 to TRBJ2-7; no definite D call. Per germline, CDR1 SNHLY and CDR2 FYNNEI. The length of the CDR3 is 15 residues. V was shortened by 3 bases and J by 0 bases, with 12 bases between the two germline ends. The DNA for the CDR3 is TGTGCCAGCAGTGACTCCTCTCTCGGCTCCTACGAGCAGTACTTC. Encoded protein: CASSDSSLGSYEQYF.

V is TRBV9 and J is TRBJ2-2; 9 bases are a match to TRBD2. The CDR3 is 15 residues long. Germline-derived CDR1 and CDR2 are SGDLS and YYNGEE. Trimming cost V 7 bases and J 7 bases; bases outside gene matches: 11. Here the CDR3 reads CASRSAGGPSGELFF. The CDR3 coding sequence is TGTGCCAGCCGGTCAGCGGGGGGCCCAAGCGGGGAGCTGTTTTTT.

The chain is built from TRBV5-6 and TRBJ2-1; 8 bases line up with TRBD2. Trimming at V came to 2 bases and at J to 9 bases, leaving 7 bases not matched to a gene. CDR1 is SGHDT and CDR2 is YYEEEE in the germline V gene. This CDR3 contains 14 residues. The CDR3, as DNA: TGTGCCAGCAGCTTTGGTCAGCGGGGGAGTGAGCAGTTCTTC. Protein product: CASSFGQRGSEQFF.

This chain joins TRBV15 and TRBJ1-2; 8 nucleotides match TRBD1. V lost 3 bases, J lost 3 bases, and 3 bases stayed unmatched. Germline V lookup: CDR1 LNHNV, CDR2 YYDKDF (reference sequence). The CDR3 contains 14 residues. The CDR3 reads CATSRDREDYGYTF. For the CDR3, the DNA is TGTGCCACCAGCAGGGACAGGGAAGACTATGGCTACACCTTC.

For this clone: One end of the junction is discordant with germline, which a read error may explain. The chain uses TRBV7-9 and TRBJ1-5, with a possible D match to TRBD1 (6 bases). Germline V gene sequence: CDR1 SEHNR, CDR2 FQNEAQ (reference sequence). The CDR3 extends over 15 amino acids. CDR3 amino acids: CSSSLGQGYNQPQHF. CDR3 DNA sequence: TGTTCCAGCAGCTTAGGGCAGGGGTACAATCAGCCCCAGCATTTT. Based on the CDR3 plus reference TRBV7-9 and TRBJ1-5, the full variable domain is DTGVSQNPRHKITKRGQNVTFRCDPISEHNRLYWYRQTLGQGPEFLTYFQNEAQLEKSRLLSDRFSAERPKGSFSTLEIQRTEQGDSAMYLCSSSLGQGYNQPQHFGDGTRLSIL.

This chain uses TRBV5-1 with TRBJ1-6; TRBD1 aligns across 9 bases. The V gene end was trimmed by 8 bases and the J gene end by 6 bases; junction bases not matched to a gene: 12. The CDR3 loop spans 16 amino acids. The germline V gene encodes CDR1 SGHRS and CDR2 YFSETQ. CDR3 in amino acids: CASSTDRGAGNSPLHF. The CDR3 bases are TGCGCCAGTTCCACGGACAGGGGCGCCGGTAATTCACCCCTCCACTTT.

This rearrangement joins TRBV14 to TRBJ2-2; 7 nucleotides match TRBD2. The CDR3 length is 16 residues. V was pared by 2 bases and J by 4 bases, with 7 bases of the junction left unmatched. Germline V lookup: CDR1 SGHDN, CDR2 FVKESK. CDR3 DNA: TGTGCCAGCAGCCAACGACTAGCTCCTCTCACCGGGGAGCTGTTTTTT. Translated: CASSQRLAPLTGELFF.

The genes are TRBV4-2 and TRBJ2-2, with D possibly being TRBD2 (7 bases). Germline V gives CDR1 LGHNA, CDR2 YNFKEQ. The CDR3 covers 17 residues. The ends were cut back, 3 bases at V and 4 bases at J, with 18 bases in the middle. For the CDR3, the DNA is TGTGCCAGCAGCCAGCGCAATGAGGGGGGGGTCACCGGGGAGCTGTTTTTT. Amino acid sequence: CASSQRNEGGVTGELFF.

The table lists this clone with a few counts. This chain joins TRBV6-5 and TRBJ2-2; 9 bases are a match to TRBD1. Germline trimming cut 4 bases from V and 5 bases from J; bases unmatched to any gene: 2. The CDR3 length is 14 residues. Per germline, CDR1 MNHEY and CDR2 SVGAGI. CDR3 coding DNA: TGTGCCAGCAGTTTACAGGGGGCGACCGGGGAGCTGTTTTTT. It codes for CASSLQGATGELFF.

The V call is TRBV7-9, the J call TRBJ1-6; no firm D call. Germline lookup yields CDR1 SEHNR and CDR2 FQNEAQ (reference sequence). The CDR3 sequence is 12 residues long. The ends were cut back, 2 bases at V and 7 bases at J, with 3 bases in the middle. CDR3 protein: CASSLPNSPLHF. The CDR3 coding sequence is TGTGCCAGCAGCTTACCAAATTCACCCCTCCACTTT. The full variable domain, completed using reference TRBV7-9 and TRBJ1-6, is DTGVSQNPRHKITKRGQNVTFRCDPISEHNRLYWYRQTLGQGPEFLTYFQNEAQLEKSRLLSDRFSAERPKGSFSTLEIQRTEQGDSAMYLCASSLPNSPLHFGNGTRLTVT.

The chain carries TRBV6-5 and TRBJ1-1; 8 bases agree with TRBD1. The CDR3 contains 15 residues. J was trimmed by 6 bases and V by 7 bases; bases with no gene match: 13. Germline loops: CDR1 MNHEY, CDR2 SVGAGI. CDR3 sequence reads: CASTQIGQGASEAFF. CDR3 in DNA: TGTGCCAGCACCCAGATAGGGCAGGGGGCGTCTGAAGCTTTCTTT.

This chain joins TRBV2 and TRBJ2-7, with TRBD1 as a possible D gene (5 bases). Germline CDR1 reads SNHLY; CDR2 reads FYNNEI. Trimming pared 6 bases from V and 5 bases from J, leaving 14 bases between. This CDR3 contains 13 residues. The CDR3 nucleotides are TGTGCCAGCAGCCCCCAGGGTCGGCACGAGCAGTACTTC. This gives the protein CASSPQGRHEQYF.

V and J are TRBV19 and TRBJ1-1; the D gene is possibly TRBD1 (5 bases). V lost 4 bases and J lost 4, with 13 bases in between. Germline V gene lookup returns CDR1 LNHDA and CDR2 SQIVND (reference sequence). The CDR3 sequence is 14 residues long. This CDR3 reads CASSRDRSGTEAFF. The CDR3 DNA reads as TGTGCCAGTAGTAGAGACAGATCGGGCACTGAAGCTTTCTTT.

On this clone: A read error may account for a junction end that differs from germline. V is TRBV6-5 and J is TRBJ2-2; no clear D gene. Germline CDR1 is MNHEY and CDR2 is SVGAGI. CDR3 size: 14 residues. The CDR3 nucleotides read TGTGCCAGCAGTCACTCAACGGACACCGGGGAGCTGTTTTTT. It is translated as CASSHSTDTGELFF.

The CDR3, as DNA: TGTGCCAGCAGTACAGGGGATTTCTCCTACGAGCAGTACTTC. Protein: CASSTGDFSYEQYF. V and J are TRBV7-6 and TRBJ2-7; 7 bases fit TRBD1. The CDR3 loop spans 14 amino acids. The J segment lost 0 bases and the V segment lost 6 bases, leaving 5 bases of the junction unmatched. The germline CDR1 and CDR2 sequences are SGHVS and FNYEAQ.

The chain joins TRBV7-9 to TRBJ1-4; D ambiguous. From germline, CDR1 is SEHNR and CDR2 FQNEAQ (reference sequence). The length of the CDR3 is 14 residues. Trimming stripped 3 bases from V and 8 bases from J, with 13 bases between. CDR3 nucleotide sequence: TGTGCCAGCAGCTTGGTTGAGGCTTCGGAAAAACTGTTTTTT. Protein sequence: CASSLVEASEKLFF.

The chain employs TRBV7-2 and TRBJ2-1; tentative D call: TRBD1 (5 bases). The CDR3 has 15 residues. V shed 0 bases and J shed 7 bases, with 13 bases lying between them. The germline V gene has CDR1 SGHTA and CDR2 FQGNSA. The CDR3 spells CASSLAGATNNEQFF. The CDR3 bases are TGTGCCAGCAGCTTAGCTGGGGCAACTAATAATGAGCAGTTCTTC.